The 16 T cell receptor beta chains presented below share a single source sample, sequenced in a study of glioma-infiltrating T cells after dendritic cell vaccination. The protocol was immunoSEQ multiplex PCR, while the TCRdb copy is restricted to in-frame clones and leaves out a portion. Counted here are roughly 96,000 clones, around 80% occurring once; the ten biggest clones make up nearly 6%. This material consisted of blood, taken before dendritic cell vaccination. These receptors were obtained from a human donor with glioblastoma.

The rearrangement joins TRBV5-1 to TRBJ2-4, with D perhaps TRBD2 (5 bases). The CDR3 contains 15 residues. Trimming removed 3 bases at V and 9 bases at J, with 19 bases between. Per the germline V gene, CDR1 is SGHRS and CDR2 is YFSETQ. The CDR3 protein is CASSYGLERRAIQYF. CDR3 bases: TGCGCCAGCAGCTACGGACTGGAGAGGCGTGCCATTCAGTACTTC.

The chain is built from TRBV29-1 and TRBJ2-6; 10 positions match TRBD1. CDR1 SQVTM and CDR2 ANQGSEA come from the germline V gene. With 4 bases clipped from V and 0 bases from J, the junction kept 9 bases outside the gene matches. The CDR3 loop spans 18 amino acids. Here the CDR3 reads CSVAGAGTGASGANVLTF. The CDR3 region has the DNA TGCAGCGTTGCGGGAGCCGGGACAGGGGCCTCTGGGGCCAACGTCCTGACTTTC.

V usage is TRBV18 and J usage is TRBJ2-1; D unclear. There are 15 residues in the CDR3. Trimming shortened V by 6 bases and J by 0 bases, and 12 bases separated the two germline ends. Per the germline V gene, CDR1 is KGHSH and CDR2 is LQKENI. CDR3 protein: CASSRAPSSYNEQFF. CDR3 in DNA: TGTGCCAGCTCTCGAGCCCCGAGCTCCTACAATGAGCAGTTCTTC.

V usage is TRBV2 and J usage is TRBJ2-7; tentative D call: TRBD2 (6 bases). Per germline, CDR1 SNHLY and CDR2 FYNNEI. V lost 2 bases, J lost 7 bases, and 18 bases lay in between. The CDR3 consists of 15 residues. The CDR3 region is CASSEWDFHIGEQYF. In DNA form, the CDR3 reads TGTGCCAGCAGTGAATGGGACTTCCACATCGGGGAGCAGTACTTC.

The CDR3 reads CASSVDPIPYEQYF. The CDR3 DNA is TGTGCCAGCAGCGTAGATCCCATCCCCTACGAGCAGTACTTC. V usage is TRBV9 and J usage is TRBJ2-7, with D uncertain. The CDR3 covers 14 residues. V gave up 0 bases and J gave up 2 bases, with 9 bases separating them. Germline-derived CDR1 and CDR2 are SGDLS and YYNGEE.

The chain employs TRBV19 and TRBJ1-5, with D possibly being TRBD1 (6 bases). Between the trimmed V and J ends, which lost 6 bases and 4 bases, there was a span of 13 bases. The CDR3 has 14 residues. The germline gives CDR1 LNHDA, CDR2 SQIVND (reference sequence). CDR3 nucleotide sequence: TGTGCCAGTAGGGACATGACAGGTAATCAGCCCCAGCATTTT. This translates into CASRDMTGNQPQHF.

The chain links TRBV7-6 to TRBJ2-3; a weak D match, TRBD1 (6 bases). Germline V gives CDR1 SGHVS, CDR2 FNYEAQ. Trimming stripped 1 base from V and 2 bases from J, with 16 bases between. The CDR3 is 17 amino acids. The CDR3 sequence is CASSLGLTGAATDTQYF. The CDR3, as DNA: TGTGCCAGCAGCTTAGGGCTGACAGGCGCGGCCACAGATACGCAGTATTTT.

V is TRBV9 and J is TRBJ2-5; TRBD2 aligns across 11 bases. The V segment lost 2 bases and the J segment 4 bases; nucleotides outside the gene matches: 1. CDR3 length equals 14 residues. Germline CDR1 reads SGDLS; CDR2 reads YYNGEE. The CDR3 nucleotides are TGTGCCAGCAGCGTTAGCGGGAGGGCAGAGACCCAGTACTTC. Protein sequence: CASSVSGRAETQYF.

V gene TRBV28 combines with J gene TRBJ2-7, with TRBD2 identical over 8 bases. This CDR3 contains 16 residues. CDR1 and CDR2 (germline): MDHEN, SYDVKM. With V trimmed by 6 bases and J by 5 bases, 15 bases remained unmatched. As DNA, the CDR3 is TGTGCCAGCAGGGGGGCTACCGGGACTAGGGGCCACGAGCAGTACTTC. As protein: CASRGATGTRGHEQYF.

This sequence joins TRBV6-1 and TRBJ1-1, with 8 bases aligning to TRBD1. CDR1 and CDR2 from the germline V gene are MNHNS and SASEGT. The CDR3 covers 14 residues. After removal of 5 bases from V and 0 bases from J, the junction contained 2 bases not matched to a gene. The CDR3 loop is CASSQGAMNTEAFF. The CDR3 bases are TGTGCCAGCAGTCAGGGGGCCATGAACACTGAAGCTTTCTTT.

This sequence joins TRBV5-1 and TRBJ2-7, with 8 bases matching TRBD1. The V gene end was trimmed by 1 base and the J gene end by 2 bases; junction bases not matched to a gene: 5. This CDR3 contains 15 residues. CDR1 is SGHRS, CDR2 YFSETQ, per germline. In DNA, the CDR3 is TGCGCCAGCAGCTTGCTTGGACAGGGACCCTACGAGCAGTACTTC. Protein: CASSLLGQGPYEQYF.

The genes are TRBV4-1 and TRBJ1-2, with TRBD1 matching 8 bases. The trim removed 1 base at V and 7 bases at J, leaving 5 bases unmatched. The CDR3 loop spans 14 amino acids. Germline CDR1 MGHRA, CDR2 YSYEKL. The CDR3, as DNA: TGCGCCAGCAGCCAAGGGCAGGGGGCTGGTGGCTACACCTTC. This encodes CASSQGQGAGGYTF.

The chain couples TRBV2 to TRBJ2-1; 10 bases are a match to TRBD2. V was clipped by 0 bases and J by 14 bases; unmatched bases: 10. Germline values: CDR1 SNHLY, CDR2 FYNNEI. This CDR3 is 15 amino acids long. The CDR3 nucleotides are TGTGCCAGCAGTGAAGCCCTGACTTCTAGCGGGGGTGAGTTCTTC. This codes for CASSEALTSSGGEFF. Using reference TRBV2 and TRBJ2-1 for the parts outside the CDR3, the full variable domain is EPEVTQTPSHQVTQMGQEVILRCVPISNHLYFYWYRQILGQKVEFLVSFYNNEISEKSEIFDDQFSVERPDGSNFTLKIRSTKLEDSAMYFCASSEALTSSGGEFFGPGTRLTVL.

V usage is TRBV4-1 and J usage is TRBJ2-5; 7 bases line up with TRBD1. Matching the DNA end better, TRBJ2-7 makes the J call doubtful. The CDR3 extends over 15 amino acids. Germline assignment: CDR1 MGHRA and CDR2 YSYEKL. The CDR3 nucleotides are TGCGCCAGCAGCCAGAGGGGACAGTCCCCCTACGAGCAGTACTTC. Amino acids: CASSQRGQSPYEQYF.

The J gene is TRBJ2-1, the V gene TRBV27; 8 bases are shared with TRBD2. Looked up from germline, CDR1 is MNHEY and CDR2 is SMNVEV (reference sequence). Trimming took 3 bases from V and 0 from J; bases not matched to a gene: 10. CDR3 length equals 18 residues. The CDR3 nucleotides are TGTGCCAGCAGTTTGATCGGGAGGGAGGGAAGCTCCTACAATGAGCAGTTCTTC. It translates to CASSLIGREGSSYNEQFF.

The rearrangement links TRBV10-3 to TRBJ2-7, with TRBD1 matching over 7 bases. J was trimmed by 2 bases and V by 6 bases; bases with no gene match: 4. The germline V gene has CDR1 ENHRY and CDR2 SYGVKD. This CDR3 has 13 residues. As DNA, the CDR3 is TGTGCCATCAGCCAAGGGACAGCCTACGAGCAGTACTTC. Its protein product is CAISQGTAYEQYF.